Here is one T cell receptor beta chain with its context. This entry is derived from a study of identical twins. Each cDNA held unique molecular identifiers, and template switching gave it a universal primer site. TCRdb used MiXCR to reprocess the 5' RACE reads, holding one entry per CDR3 protein. The data show 400,000 to 650,000 distinct CDR3 sequences, with about 20% seen just once and about 0.91% held by the top ten. The V gene's germline CDR1 is LGHNA and CDR2 YNFKEQ. The CDR3 loop spans 16 amino acids. V was clipped by 3 bases and J by 6 bases, with 19 bases between them. These data were also reused for a study on T cells expressing NK-cell markers. This second report adds: Sequencing covered eight donors, seven HCMV-seropositive and one seronegative.

Sequences were obtained from CD4+ T cells sorted from blood. This TCR was recovered from a woman between 18 and 29 years old in good health. This chain connects TRBV4-2 to TRBJ2-3, with D possibly matching TRBD2 (7 bases). The CDR3 bases are TGTGCCAGCAGCCAGGAGAATGGGGGGGCGGCGGATACGCAGTATTTT. Protein sequence: CASSQENGGAADTQYF.